This T cell receptor beta chain was sequenced during a study of cytomegalovirus exposure and HLA in healthy donors. Looking at the study overall: Among the roughly 400 genotyped donors, approximately 80% were placed in the Caucasian-associated ancestry cluster.

Findings and limits, study-wide: Differences between HLA loci emerged in a later analysis of TCR association rates, with DRB1 most and HLA-C fewest.

The PCR employed 60 Vbeta primers together with 13 Jbeta primers. The data were produced by immunoSEQ multiplex PCR, yet TCRdb's version contains in-frame clones alone and is incomplete. This repertoire shows nearly 200,000 clones, around 86% found once; its top ten account for over 1%. Germline CDR1 and CDR2: SNHLY and FYNNEI. This CDR3 spans 15 amino acids. Trimming removed 10 bases at V and 0 bases at J, with 15 bases between. In the case of this clone: As yet, its antigen is unknown.

The sequence was collected from a man aged 25-40 years in good health and CMV-seronegative. Source material: PBMCs. V and J are TRBV2 and TRBJ1-4; D not resolved. CDR3 sequence (DNA): TGTGCCACACGGGAAGATCAAACAACTAATGAAAAACTGTTTTTT. This codes for CATREDQTTNEKLFF.